Below, 2 T cell receptor beta chains from the same sample are listed, as sequenced in a study of cytomegalovirus exposure and HLA in healthy donors. The PCR ran on 60 Vbeta and 13 Jbeta primers. Clones were read by immunoSEQ multiplex PCR, and TCRdb kept only the in-frame ones, dropping some. This repertoire shows 50,000 or so clones, about three quarters found once; its top ten account for about 3.1%. The sequenced sample consisted of PBMCs. The source of these receptors is a man aged 18 to 30 in good health and CMV-seronegative.

V is TRBV6-5 and J is TRBJ1-5; D is uncertain. V lost 0 bases and J 0 bases, leaving 6 bases between the germline ends. Germline V gives CDR1 MNHEY, CDR2 SVGAGI. This CDR3 has 15 residues. The CDR3 DNA sequence: TGTGCCAGCAGTTACTCGCAGGTTAGCAATCAGCCCCAGCATTTT. It translates to CASSYSQVSNQPQHF.

The V and J genes are TRBV10-2 and TRBJ2-3; tentatively, D is TRBD1 (5 bases). V lost 4 bases and J lost 4, with 12 bases in between. The CDR3 spans 14 residues. CDR1 is WSHSY, CDR2 SAAADI, per germline. CDR3 nucleotides: TGCGCCAGCAGTGGGGGCCCGGTAGCAGATACGCAGTATTTT. This gives the protein CASSGGPVADTQYF.